Listed here are 32 T cell receptor beta chains from one sample, sequenced in a study of T cells in Graves' hyperthyroidism and ophthalmopathy. Regions amplified from RNA transcripts were the TCR beta CDR3 regions. HTBI primers were employed in a first-round RT-PCR of the TCR CDR3. One entry per CDR3 protein results from TCRdb running MiXCR on the multiplex PCR reads. Of approximately 410,000 distinct CDR3 sequences in the sample, roughly 15% are singletons; the top ten hold about 12%. Sequencing input: blood. Every receptor here comes from a young man with Graves' ophthalmopathy.

This clonotype was recorded many times. This may be a read error, as it is one base from a much larger clone. The chain carries TRBV7-9 and TRBJ2-7; no clear D. The CDR3 is 11 residues long. Germline CDR1 is SEHNR and CDR2 is FQNEAQ (reference sequence). The CDR3 region is CASSPSHEQYF. The CDR3 DNA sequence: TGTGCCAGCAGCCCCTCCCACGAGCAGTACTTC.

The rearrangement joins TRBV4-1 to TRBJ2-2; no reliable D call. The germline V gene encodes CDR1 MGHRA and CDR2 YSYEKL. V was shortened by 2 bases and J by 5 bases, with 9 bases between the two germline ends. This CDR3 has 14 amino acids. This chain's CDR3 is CASSQLLRTGELFF. CDR3 bases: TGCGCCAGCAGCCAACTGTTAAGGACCGGGGAGCTGTTTTTT.

CDR3 nucleotides: TGTGCCAGCGGGCTGGGTGGGGGCACCTACGAGCAGTACTTC. Encoded protein: CASGLGGGTYEQYF. The V and J genes are TRBV3-1 and TRBJ2-7, with D possibly matching TRBD1 (6 bases). The CDR3 runs 14 residues. Between the trimmed V and J ends, which lost 8 bases and 2 bases, there was a span of 16 bases. Germline-derived CDR1 and CDR2 are LGHDT and YNNKEL (reference sequence).

Only one count was recorded for this clonotype. Compared with germline, one end of the junction differs, possibly owing to a read error. The chain couples TRBV20-1 to TRBJ2-2, with 8 bases lining up with TRBD2. Germline V lookup: CDR1 DFQATT, CDR2 SNEGSKA (reference sequence). The CDR3 contains 17 residues. The DNA of the CDR3 is TGCAGTGCGAGAGACCCGACAGCGGGAGATGTCGCCGGGGAGCTGTTTTTT. This codes for CSARDPTAGDVAGELFF.

Ten or more counts support this clonotype. The V call is TRBV11-2, the J call TRBJ1-1; maybe TRBD1 (6 bases). Germline values: CDR1 SGHAT, CDR2 FQNNGV. CDR3 length equals 14 residues. The V end was cut by 1 base, the J end by 4 bases, with 10 bases between. The CDR3 is CASSLVQGGTEAFF. The CDR3 DNA follows: TGTGCCAGCAGCTTAGTACAGGGTGGCACTGAAGCTTTCTTT.

This clonotype was recorded many times. CDR3 sequence (DNA): TGCGCCAGCAGCCAAGATAGGAGGCTGACAGGGAGAGAGACCCAGTACTTC. Translation: CASSQDRRLTGRETQYF. The chain recombines TRBV4-1 with TRBJ2-5; 7 nucleotides line up with TRBD1. This CDR3 region has 17 residues. V gave up 0 bases and J gave up 4 bases; unmatched junction bases: 11. Germline assignment: CDR1 MGHRA and CDR2 YSYEKL.

This clonotype was counted at least ten times. The chain is built from TRBV5-6 and TRBJ1-2; perhaps TRBD1 as D (5 bases). V was clipped by 4 bases and J by 7 bases, with 11 bases between them. The germline gives CDR1 SGHDT, CDR2 YYEEEE. The CDR3 totals 12 residues. The CDR3 bases are TGTGCCAGCAGCAACCAGGGTCCTGGCTACACCTTC. Translating it yields CASSNQGPGYTF.

The J gene is TRBJ2-7, the V gene TRBV12-3 or TRBV12-4; 8 positions agree with TRBD2. The J segment lost 4 bases and the V segment lost 4 bases, leaving 9 bases of the junction unmatched. The CDR3 contains 15 residues. The CDR3 sequence is CASSSPGLGQYEQYF. CDR3 coding DNA: TGTGCCAGCAGTTCCCCGGGACTAGGCCAGTACGAGCAGTACTTC.

This clonotype showed up many times. This CDR3 reads CASSLGSGLGKQYF. As DNA, the CDR3 is TGCGCCAGCAGCTTGGGATCAGGGTTGGGGAAGCAGTACTTC. This sequence joins TRBV5-1 and TRBJ2-7, with D maybe TRBD1 (5 bases). V lost 0 bases and J lost 8, with 15 bases in between. Looked up from germline, CDR1 is SGHRS and CDR2 is YFSETQ. CDR3 size: 14 residues.

Ten or more counts support this clonotype. The genes are TRBV5-1 and TRBJ2-3; 13 bases map to TRBD2. The ends lost 5 bases at V and 6 bases at J; junction bases unmatched: 6. CDR1 SGHRS and CDR2 YFSETQ come from the germline V gene. The CDR3 runs 15 residues. CDR3 residues: CASSRTSGGLDTQYF. For the CDR3, the DNA is TGCGCCAGCAGTCGGACTAGCGGGGGTTTGGATACGCAGTATTTT.

This clonotype was seen more than once but under ten times. V gene TRBV4-1 combines with J gene TRBJ2-2; 7 nucleotides match TRBD2. The CDR3 totals 16 residues. Per the germline V gene, CDR1 is MGHRA and CDR2 is YSYEKL. The V and J ends lost 0 bases and 1 base, in that order; junction bases with no gene match: 2. CDR3 in DNA: TGCGCCAGCAGCCAAGATGGGGGGGGGAACACCGGGGAGCTGTTTTTT. Translating gives CASSQDGGGNTGELFF.

The sample holds many counts of this clonotype. The chain combines TRBV12-3 or TRBV12-4 with TRBJ1-4; TRBD1 agrees at 7 bases. This CDR3 comprises 14 residues. V dropped 6 bases and J dropped 5; count of bases not matched to a gene: 6. CDR3 protein: CASRPTGLNEKLFF. The CDR3 DNA follows: TGTGCCAGCAGACCGACAGGGCTGAATGAAAAACTGTTTTTT.

This clonotype was found many times. The chain combines TRBV18 with TRBJ1-2; no reliable D call. Per the germline V gene, CDR1 is KGHSH and CDR2 is LQKENI. This CDR3 has 11 amino acids. Trimming removed 5 bases from V and 5 bases from J, with 6 bases in between. CDR3: CASSNSYGYTF. The CDR3 DNA reads as TGTGCCAGCTCAAACAGTTATGGCTACACCTTC.

A single count supports this clonotype. With a much larger clone just one base away, this may be a read error. The chain employs TRBV7-2 and TRBJ2-7; 10 bases align to TRBD1. V lost 6 bases, J lost 5 bases, and 10 bases stayed unmatched. Germline V CDR1 and CDR2: SGHTA, FQGNSA. This CDR3 has 15 residues. The CDR3 DNA sequence: TGTGCCAGCAGAGACCGGGACAGGGGTTATCACGAGCAGTACTTC. It is translated as CASRDRDRGYHEQYF.

This clonotype was observed many times. This chain links TRBV7-8 with TRBJ2-1; unclear D gene. V shed 6 bases and J shed 9 bases, with 18 bases lying between them. The CDR3 has 14 residues. Germline-derived CDR1 and CDR2 are SGHVS and FQNEAQ. The CDR3 protein is CASSPFAQSGEQFF. CDR3 sequence (DNA): TGTGCCAGCAGTCCCTTTGCGCAATCTGGTGAGCAGTTCTTC.

As for this clonotype: A read error may be the cause here, since a much bigger clone is one base away. The chain employs TRBV7-6 and TRBJ2-2, with 8 positions matching TRBD1. From germline, CDR1 is SGHVS and CDR2 FNYEAQ. The CDR3 consists of 16 residues. CDR3 in DNA: TGTGTCAGCAGCTTAGCAGGGGGCGGGAACACCGGGGAGCTGTTTTTT. This codes for CVSSLAGGGNTGELFF.

This clonotype was recorded at least ten times. This chain links TRBV7-9 with TRBJ2-3; D possibly corresponds to TRBD2 (5 bases). The length of the CDR3 is 13 residues. The V end lost 3 bases, the J end lost 4 bases, and 8 bases lay between the germline ends. CDR1 SEHNR and CDR2 FQNEAQ come from the germline V gene (reference sequence). CDR3 bases: TGTGCCAGCAGCTTTACTAGTCCAGATACGCAGTATTTT. Translating gives CASSFTSPDTQYF.

The chain joins TRBV9 to TRBJ1-3; unclear D gene. The germline CDR1 and CDR2 sequences are SGDLS and YYNGEE. The CDR3 covers 13 residues. V was shortened by 1 base and J by 1 base, with 3 bases between the two germline ends. In DNA form, the CDR3 reads TGTGCCAGCAGCGTAAAATCTGGAAACACCATATATTTT. This gives the protein CASSVKSGNTIYF.

This clonotype was counted at least ten times. This chain links TRBV12-5 with TRBJ1-1; D gene ambiguous. V lost 5 bases and J 3 bases, leaving 10 bases between the germline ends. Germline V gene data show CDR1 as LGHNT and CDR2 as FRNRAP. The CDR3 spans 13 residues. The CDR3 sequence is CASGAYKDTEAFF. The CDR3, as DNA: TGTGCTAGTGGTGCCTACAAGGACACTGAAGCTTTCTTT.

The table lists this clonotype with a few counts. This chain links TRBV10-3 with TRBJ2-1; 12 bases align to TRBD2. V trimming: 11 bases; J trimming: 4 bases; junction bases outside the gene matches: 3. CDR1 is ENHRY, CDR2 SYGVKD, per germline. This CDR3 comprises 13 residues. In DNA, the CDR3 is TGTGCCGTGACTAGCGGGGGTTACAATGAGCAGTTCTTC. This codes for CAVTSGGYNEQFF.

V is TRBV7-3 and J is TRBJ2-1; tentative D call: TRBD2 (5 bases). This CDR3 contains 14 residues. Trimming left V 5 bases short and J 9 bases short, with 17 bases between. Germline lookup yields CDR1 SGHTA and CDR2 FQGTGA. CDR3 residues: CASSPPASSPEQFF. CDR3 sequence (DNA): TGTGCCAGCAGCCCGCCCGCTAGCAGCCCTGAGCAGTTCTTC.

This clonotype was counted many times. The rearrangement joins TRBV4-1 to TRBJ2-5; unclear D gene. The germline CDR1 and CDR2 sequences are MGHRA and YSYEKL. V shed 2 bases and J shed 5 bases, with 9 bases lying between them. The CDR3 is 13 residues long. Written as DNA, the CDR3 is TGCGCCAGCAGCCAAATGGGCTGGGAGACCCAGTACTTC. It is translated as CASSQMGWETQYF.

This clonotype was counted at least ten times. The chain employs TRBV20-1 and TRBJ2-1; 7 bases line up with TRBD2. The CDR3 totals 16 residues. CDR1 and CDR2 (germline): DFQATT, SNEGSKA (reference sequence). Trimming at V came to 3 bases and at J to 6 bases, leaving 14 bases not matched to a gene. This CDR3 reads CSARPLSRGETNEQFF. The DNA for the CDR3 is TGCAGTGCTAGGCCCCTATCCCGGGGGGAAACCAATGAGCAGTTCTTC.

This clonotype was counted ten times or more. This chain connects TRBV6-1 to TRBJ1-2; the D gene is possibly TRBD1 (5 bases). V was cut by 5 bases and J by 8 bases, with 15 bases left in between. Germline V lookup: CDR1 MNHNS, CDR2 SASEGT. This CDR3 has 13 residues. CDR3 in amino acids: CASSYGALVGYTF. Here the CDR3 DNA reads TGTGCCAGCAGTTATGGGGCCCTAGTGGGCTACACCTTC.

This clonotype was counted at least ten times. CDR3 DNA: TGCAGTGCTACGGGGGCCTTAGCGGGGGGAGAGACCCAGTACTTC. It yields the protein CSATGALAGGETQYF. This chain links TRBV20-1 with TRBJ2-5, with 10 bases aligning to TRBD2. V lost 4 bases and J lost 4; bases outside the gene matches: 9. The length of the CDR3 is 15 residues. The germline gives CDR1 DFQATT, CDR2 SNEGSKA (reference sequence).

There are many counts of this clonotype. The chain has TRBV6-1 and TRBJ2-2; D gene ambiguous. This CDR3 is 16 amino acids long. V was shortened by 3 bases and J by 0 bases, with 11 bases between the two germline ends. Germline assignment: CDR1 MNHNS and CDR2 SASEGT. Here the CDR3 DNA reads TGTGCCAGCAGTGATTCCAGCCTCGCGAACACCGGGGAGCTGTTTTTT. Translated: CASSDSSLANTGELFF.

This clonotype has a count of ten or more. This chain links TRBV6-2 or TRBV6-3 with TRBJ2-7, with a tentative D call TRBD2 (6 bases). The CDR3 is made up of 14 amino acids. V lost 1 base, J lost 3 bases, and 10 bases lay in between. Germline V gene lookup returns CDR1 MNHEY and CDR2 SVGEGT. The CDR3: CASSYLAGSYEQYF. The CDR3 coding sequence is TGTGCCAGCAGTTACTTGGCGGGGAGCTACGAGCAGTACTTC.

V gene TRBV10-1 combines with J gene TRBJ2-3, with D possibly TRBD1 on 6 matching bases. Germline values: CDR1 WNHNN, CDR2 SYGVQD (reference sequence). The CDR3 is 15 amino acids. Deletions cut 0 bases from V and 5 bases from J, with 12 bases between. The CDR3 protein is CASSESARGLDTQYF. CDR3 nucleotide sequence: TGCGCCAGCAGTGAGTCAGCTAGGGGGTTAGATACGCAGTATTTT.

This clonotype showed up many times. The genes are TRBV6-6 and TRBJ2-7; 14 bases agree with TRBD2. Losses at the gene ends were 2 bases for V and 6 bases for J; bases not matched to a gene: 9. Germline V CDR1 and CDR2: MNHNY, SVGAGI (reference sequence). There are 17 residues in the CDR3. CDR3 nucleotide sequence: TGTGCCAGCAGTTACCCGACTAGCGGGAGGGCCCGGAGCGAGCAGTACTTC. Translating gives CASSYPTSGRARSEQYF.

This clonotype was detected once. The rearrangement joins TRBV24-1 to TRBJ1-5; 10 bases match TRBD1. CDR3 length: 17 amino acids. Germline CDR1 and CDR2: KGHDR and SFDVKD. V was pared by 3 bases and J by 2 bases, with 6 bases of the junction left unmatched. The CDR3 protein is CATSDQTGGAGNQPQHF. CDR3 DNA sequence: TGTGCCACCAGTGATCAGACAGGGGGCGCAGGCAATCAGCCCCAGCATTTT.

In this sample, this clonotype turned up many times. The chain combines TRBV7-9 with TRBJ2-1, with 7 bases aligning to TRBD2. The V gene's germline CDR1 is SEHNR and CDR2 FQNEAQ (reference sequence). The CDR3 is made up of 16 amino acids. V shed 6 bases, J shed 3 bases, and the junction held 11 bases outside the gene matches. The CDR3 nucleotides read TGTGCCAGCAGGAAAGCCAGCGGGGAAAACTACAATGAGCAGTTCTTC. The encoded protein is CASRKASGENYNEQFF.

This clonotype was detected ten times or more. J is TRBJ2-3 and V is TRBV12-3 or TRBV12-4; a possible D gene is TRBD2 (6 bases). The CDR3 is made up of 13 amino acids. Trimming removed 8 bases from V and 9 bases from J, with 18 bases in between. The CDR3 spells CASGIGWAGTQYF. The CDR3 bases are TGTGCCAGCGGAATTGGTTGGGCGGGAACGCAGTATTTT.